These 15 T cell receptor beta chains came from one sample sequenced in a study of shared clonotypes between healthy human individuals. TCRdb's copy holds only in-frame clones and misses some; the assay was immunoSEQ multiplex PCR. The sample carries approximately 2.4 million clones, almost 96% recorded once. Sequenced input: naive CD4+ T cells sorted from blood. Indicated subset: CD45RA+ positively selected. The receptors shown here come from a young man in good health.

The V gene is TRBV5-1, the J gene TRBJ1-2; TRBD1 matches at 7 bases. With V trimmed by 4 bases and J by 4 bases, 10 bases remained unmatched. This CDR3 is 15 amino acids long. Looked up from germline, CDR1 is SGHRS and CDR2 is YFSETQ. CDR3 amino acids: CASSTDPGQSYGYTF. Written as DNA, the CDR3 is TGCGCCAGCAGCACAGATCCGGGACAGAGCTATGGCTACACCTTC.

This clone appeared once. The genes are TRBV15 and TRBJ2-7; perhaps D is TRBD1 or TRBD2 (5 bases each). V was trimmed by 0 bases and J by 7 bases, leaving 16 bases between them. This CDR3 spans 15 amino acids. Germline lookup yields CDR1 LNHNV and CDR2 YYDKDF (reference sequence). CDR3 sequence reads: CATSRDQGTPGEQYF. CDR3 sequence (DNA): TGTGCCACCAGCAGAGATCAAGGGACCCCAGGGGAGCAGTACTTC.

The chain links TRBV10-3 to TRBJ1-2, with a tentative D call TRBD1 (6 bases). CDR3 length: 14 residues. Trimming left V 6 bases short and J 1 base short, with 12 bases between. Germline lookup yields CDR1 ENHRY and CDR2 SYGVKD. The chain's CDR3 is CAIRGDRSNYGYTF. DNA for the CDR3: TGTGCCATCAGGGGTGACAGGAGTAACTATGGCTACACCTTC.

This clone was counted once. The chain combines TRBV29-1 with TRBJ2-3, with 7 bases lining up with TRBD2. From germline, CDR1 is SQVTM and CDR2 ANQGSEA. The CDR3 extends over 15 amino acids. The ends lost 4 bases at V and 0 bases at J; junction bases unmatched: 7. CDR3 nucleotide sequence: TGCAGCGTTGCCTTCCTAGCGGCCAGCACAGATACGCAGTATTTT. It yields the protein CSVAFLAASTDTQYF.

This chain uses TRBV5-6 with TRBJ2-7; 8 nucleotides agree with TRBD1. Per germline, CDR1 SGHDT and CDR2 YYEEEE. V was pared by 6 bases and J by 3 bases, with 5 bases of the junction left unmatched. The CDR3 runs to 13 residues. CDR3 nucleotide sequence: TGTGCCAGCATCCGACAGGGGAACTACGAGCAGTACTTC. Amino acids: CASIRQGNYEQYF. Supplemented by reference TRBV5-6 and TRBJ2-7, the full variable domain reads DAGVTQSPTHLIKTRGQQVTLRCSPKSGHDTVSWYQQALGQGPQFIFQYYEEEERQRGNFPDRFSGHQFPNYSSELNVNALLLGDSALYLCASIRQGNYEQYFGPGTRLTVT.

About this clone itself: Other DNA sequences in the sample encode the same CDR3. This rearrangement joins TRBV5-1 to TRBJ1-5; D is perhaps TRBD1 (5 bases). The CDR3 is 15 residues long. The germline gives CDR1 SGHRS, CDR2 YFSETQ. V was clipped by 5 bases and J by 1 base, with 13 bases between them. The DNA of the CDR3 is TGCGCCAGCAGTCTGGAGGGGTTGAGCAATCAGCCCCAGCATTTT. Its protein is CASSLEGLSNQPQHF.

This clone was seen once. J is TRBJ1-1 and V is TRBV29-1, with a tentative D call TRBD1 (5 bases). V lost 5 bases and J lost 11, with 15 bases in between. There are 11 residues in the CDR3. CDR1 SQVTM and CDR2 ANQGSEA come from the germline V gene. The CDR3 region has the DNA TGCAGCGTTTCCCCGGGGGGGAGTGCTTTCTTT. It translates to CSVSPGGSAFF.

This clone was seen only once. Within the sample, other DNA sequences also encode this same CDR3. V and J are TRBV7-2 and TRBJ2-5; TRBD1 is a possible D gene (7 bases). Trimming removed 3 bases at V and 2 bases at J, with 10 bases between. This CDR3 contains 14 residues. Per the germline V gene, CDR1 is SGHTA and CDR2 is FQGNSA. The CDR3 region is CASSLQGGQETQYF. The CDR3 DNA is TGTGCCAGCAGCTTGCAGGGGGGACAAGAGACCCAGTACTTC.

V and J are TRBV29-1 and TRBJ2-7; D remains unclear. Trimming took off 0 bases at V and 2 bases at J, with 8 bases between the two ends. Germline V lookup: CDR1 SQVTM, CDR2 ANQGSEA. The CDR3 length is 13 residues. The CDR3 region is CSVEDRCPYEQYF. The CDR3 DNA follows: TGCAGCGTTGAAGACAGATGCCCCTACGAGCAGTACTTC.

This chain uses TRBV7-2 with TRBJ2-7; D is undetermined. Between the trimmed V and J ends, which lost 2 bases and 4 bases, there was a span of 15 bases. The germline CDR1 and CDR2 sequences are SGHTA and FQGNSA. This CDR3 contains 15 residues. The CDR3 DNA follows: TGTGCCAGCAGCTTACGTAGGTCTACCGGATACGAGCAGTACTTC. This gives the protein CASSLRRSTGYEQYF.

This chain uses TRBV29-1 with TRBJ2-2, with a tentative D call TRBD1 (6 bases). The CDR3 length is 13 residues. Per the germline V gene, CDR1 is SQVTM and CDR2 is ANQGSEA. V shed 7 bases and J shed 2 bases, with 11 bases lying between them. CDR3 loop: CSAQGTNTGELFF. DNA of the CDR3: TGCAGCGCCCAGGGGACAAACACCGGGGAGCTGTTTTTT.

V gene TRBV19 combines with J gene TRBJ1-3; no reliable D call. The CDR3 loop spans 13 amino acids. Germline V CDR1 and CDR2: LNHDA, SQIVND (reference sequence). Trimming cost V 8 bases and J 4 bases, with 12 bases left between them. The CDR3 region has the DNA TGTGCCAGTTCAGAGCACAGCGGAAACACCATATATTTT. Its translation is CASSEHSGNTIYF.

For the CDR3, the DNA is TGTGCCAGCAGCTTAGGGACGTCACCTAGCACAGATACGCAGTATTTT. Protein product: CASSLGTSPSTDTQYF. V usage is TRBV7-3 and J usage is TRBJ2-3, with D perhaps given as TRBD1 or TRBD2 (5 bases each). CDR3 length: 16 residues. Trimming pared 2 bases from V and 0 bases from J, leaving 12 bases between. CDR1 SGHTA and CDR2 FQGTGA come from the germline V gene.

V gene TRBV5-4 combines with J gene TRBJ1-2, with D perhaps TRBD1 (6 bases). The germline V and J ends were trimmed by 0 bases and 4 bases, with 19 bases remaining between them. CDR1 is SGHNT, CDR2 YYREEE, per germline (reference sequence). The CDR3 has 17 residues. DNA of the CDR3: TGTGCCAGCAGCTTGGCATTAGGGGGGGCGCTTAGCTATGGCTACACCTTC. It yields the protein CASSLALGGALSYGYTF.

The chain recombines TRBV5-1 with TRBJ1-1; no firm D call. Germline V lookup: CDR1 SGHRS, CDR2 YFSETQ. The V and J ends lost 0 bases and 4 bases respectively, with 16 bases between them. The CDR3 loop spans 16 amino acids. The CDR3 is CASSLAGIGVGTEAFF. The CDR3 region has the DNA TGCGCCAGCAGCTTGGCGGGGATCGGTGTGGGCACTGAAGCTTTCTTT. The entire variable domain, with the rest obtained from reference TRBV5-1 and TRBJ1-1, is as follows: KAGVTQTPRYLIKTRGQQVTLSCSPISGHRSVSWYQQTPGQGLQFLFEYFSETQRNKGNFPGRFSGRQFSNSRSEMNVSTLELGDSALYLCASSLAGIGVGTEAFFGQGTRLTVV.